This TCR beta chain was sequenced for a study of blood T cell repertoires in COVID-19. Background on the study: The United States, Italy and Spain were the sources of the acute and convalescent COVID-19 samples.

Data came from immunoSEQ multiplex PCR; TCRdb stores just in-frame clones and leaves some out. Of about 180,000 clones detected, 80% appear once; the ten largest clones hold roughly an eighth. With V trimmed by 3 bases and J by 0 bases, 11 bases remained unmatched. Germline values: CDR1 SGHRS, CDR2 YFSETQ. The CDR3 loop spans 18 amino acids. V and J are TRBV5-1 and TRBJ1-4; 7 bases match TRBD1. This TCR derives from a man in his fifties or sixties who had been exposed to COVID-19. What was sequenced was PBMCs or T cells enriched from blood (not recorded which). The CDR3 here is CASSYEGQLHATNEKLFF. In DNA, the CDR3 is TGCGCCAGCAGCTATGAGGGACAGCTACATGCAACTAATGAAAAACTGTTTTTT. The full variable domain, its missing parts supplied by reference TRBV5-1 and TRBJ1-4, is KAGVTQTPRYLIKTRGQQVTLSCSPISGHRSVSWYQQTPGQGLQFLFEYFSETQRNKGNFPGRFSGRQFSNSRSEMNVSTLELGDSALYLCASSYEGQLHATNEKLFFGSGTQLSVL.